Sequencing of this T cell receptor (beta chain) was carried out in a study of blood T cell repertoires in COVID-19. Study-wide context: Samples taken during acute and convalescent COVID-19 were collected in the United States, Italy and Spain. From T cells, B-cell-depleted T cells, or PBMCs came the material, which was cDNA or gDNA.

Original handling: Estimation of nucleated cell counts relied on the amplification of reference gene primers. The repertoire was sequenced with immunoSEQ multiplex PCR; TCRdb's copy has only in-frame clones and lacks some. V and J calls and clone size are given by that table; D and trimming were obtained from the DNA. The table has about 82,000 clones, approximately 80% seen once. The V segment lost 4 bases and the J segment 3 bases; nucleotides outside the gene matches: 6. The germline CDR1 and CDR2 sequences are SGHRS and YFSETQ. The CDR3 contains 15 residues. The sequenced material came from peripheral blood. This clonotype was obtained from a man at least 80 years old with acute or convalescent COVID-19. This chain uses TRBV5-1 with TRBJ2-3, with 9 positions matching TRBD1. The CDR3 region has the DNA TGCGCCAGCAGCATTTCGGGACAGGGAACAGATACGCAGTATTTT. This translates into CASSISGQGTDTQYF.